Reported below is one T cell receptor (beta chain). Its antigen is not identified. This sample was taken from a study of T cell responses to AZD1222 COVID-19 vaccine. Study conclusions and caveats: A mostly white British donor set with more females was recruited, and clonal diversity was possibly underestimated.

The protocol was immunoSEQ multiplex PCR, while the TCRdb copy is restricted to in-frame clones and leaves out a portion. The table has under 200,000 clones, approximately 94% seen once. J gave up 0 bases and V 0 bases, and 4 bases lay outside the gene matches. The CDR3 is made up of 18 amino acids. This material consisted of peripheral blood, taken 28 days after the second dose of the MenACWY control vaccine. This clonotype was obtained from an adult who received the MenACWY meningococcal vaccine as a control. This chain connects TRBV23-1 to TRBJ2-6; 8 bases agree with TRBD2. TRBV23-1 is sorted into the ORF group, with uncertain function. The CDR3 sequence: CASSQSGTRPSGANVLTF. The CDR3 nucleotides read TGCGCCAGCAGTCAATCAGGGACTAGGCCCTCTGGGGCCAACGTCCTGACTTTC.